This T cell receptor beta chain comes out of a study of cytomegalovirus exposure and HLA in healthy donors. The length of the CDR3 is 15 residues. The junction had 5 bases not matched to a gene; V was cut back by 3 bases and J by 7 bases. CDR1 is SSHAT and CDR2 is FNYEAQ in the germline V gene (reference sequence). PCR was performed using 60 Vbeta and 13 Jbeta primers. Libraries were prepared by immunoSEQ multiplex PCR; TCRdb keeps only in-frame clonotypes and omits some of them. This sample has 150,000 to 200,000 clones, with under 85% found just once. On this clone itself: The target antigen is unknown.

General study findings and limits: In an earlier analysis, most TCR beta V segments were productive about 87% or about 30% of the time. Some TCR beta chains (164 of them) were listed as cytomegalovirus-associated. A later analysis linked a missense variant in DCLRE1C to the trimming of TCR beta V and J genes.

The chain recombines TRBV7-7 with TRBJ2-1, with 11 bases fitting TRBD2. This clonotype was sampled from a woman aged 30 to 39 in good health and CMV-seronegative. Material: PBMCs. Here the CDR3 DNA reads TGTGCCAGCAGCTTCGGGACTAGCGGAACAAATGAGCAGTTCTTC. This codes for CASSFGTSGTNEQFF. The complete variable domain, with remaining parts taken from reference TRBV7-7 and TRBJ2-1, reads GAGVSQSPRYKVTKRGQDVTLRCDPISSHATLYWYQQALGQGPEFLTYFNYEAQPDKSGLPSDRFSAERPEGSISTLTIQRTEQRDSAMYRCASSFGTSGTNEQFFGPGTRLTVL.